Following are 22 T cell receptor beta chains from one sample sequenced in a study of glioma-infiltrating T cells. Using RNA template, CDR3s of TCR alpha and beta were amplified with iRepertoire arm-PCR. TCRdb re-analysed the multiplex PCR reads in MiXCR, keeping a single row per CDR3 protein. The sample records a few hundred thousand distinct CDR3 sequences, 41% being singletons. The sequenced material came from glioma tissue, nonneoplastic brain tissue, or PBMCs (not recorded which). These receptor sequences come from a human donor with low-grade glioma or glioblastoma, undergoing nonglioma brain surgery, or in good health (not recorded which).

This clonotype was seen a few times. This chain connects TRBV7-2 to TRBJ1-1; tentative D call: TRBD1 (6 bases). This CDR3 comprises 14 residues. The germline CDR1 and CDR2 sequences are SGHTA and FQGNSA. V lost 4 bases to trimming and J lost 4 bases, with 13 bases between them. The CDR3 protein is CASSYTGPGTEAFF. The CDR3, as DNA: TGTGCCAGCAGCTATACAGGGCCTGGCACTGAAGCTTTCTTT.

The sample holds a few counts of this clonotype. This chain connects TRBV6-2 or TRBV6-3 to TRBJ2-7; perhaps TRBD2 as D (7 bases). Germline V gene sequence: CDR1 MNHEY, CDR2 SVGEGT. The CDR3 extends over 15 amino acids. The V end lost 2 bases, the J end lost 2 bases, and 13 bases lay between the germline ends. This CDR3 is CASSYETGGAYEQYF. CDR3 bases: TGTGCCAGCAGTTACGAGACGGGGGGCGCCTACGAGCAGTACTTC.

On this clonotype itself: Just one base apart from a much larger clone, this may be a read error. The CDR3 ends on some other residue instead of the conserved phenylalanine or tryptophan, so this is likely a read error. This sequence joins TRBV15 and TRBJ2-1; 7 bases agree with TRBD1. The CDR3 sequence is 14 residues long. CDR1 LNHNV and CDR2 YYDKDF come from the germline V gene (reference sequence). V lost 6 bases and J lost 7; bases outside the gene matches: 9. CDR3 DNA: TGTGCCACCAGGGCCCCGGGACAGAGGAATGAGCAGTTCTTA. Translating it yields CATRAPGQRNEQFL.

J is TRBJ1-5 and V is TRBV20-1; 7 bases line up with TRBD1. CDR1 is DFQATT, CDR2 SNEGSKA, per germline (reference sequence). This CDR3 comprises 19 residues. J lost 0 bases, V lost 2 bases, and 16 bases had no gene match. The CDR3 here is CSARPIQGSAFDSNQPQHF. DNA for the CDR3: TGCAGTGCTAGACCTATACAGGGGTCGGCTTTCGATAGCAATCAGCCCCAGCATTTT.

This clonotype appeared a few times. The gene calls are TRBV12-3 or TRBV12-4 and TRBJ1-1; D is uncertain. The CDR3 is 14 residues long. Trimming cost V 1 base and J 4 bases, with 10 bases left between them. The CDR3 DNA is TGTGCCAGCAGTTTAGACGGGCTGGGCACTGAAGCTTTCTTT. Its translation is CASSLDGLGTEAFF.

The V call is TRBV28, the J call TRBJ1-2; D ambiguous. Germline V gives CDR1 MDHEN, CDR2 SYDVKM. V shed 1 base and J shed 2 bases, with 14 bases lying between them. This CDR3 has 16 amino acids. This CDR3 is CASSLFGLGGNYGYTF. The CDR3 DNA sequence: TGTGCCAGCAGTTTATTTGGCCTAGGTGGGAACTATGGCTACACCTTC.

The genes are TRBV28 and TRBJ1-5, with D perhaps matching TRBD1 (6 bases). CDR1 and CDR2 (germline): MDHEN, SYDVKM. This CDR3 has 13 residues. Trimming cost V 8 bases and J 5 bases, with 13 bases left between them. The CDR3 nucleotides read TGTGCCAGCCGAACAGGGTGGGATCAGCCCCAGCATTTT. This sequence encodes CASRTGWDQPQHF.

This clonotype was detected once. The chain uses TRBV7-2 and TRBJ2-1; D possibly corresponds to TRBD1 (5 bases). V was clipped by 6 bases and J by 3 bases, with 12 bases between them. CDR1 and CDR2 (germline): SGHTA, FQGNSA. There are 14 residues in the CDR3. The CDR3 nucleotides read TGTGCCAGCAGTGACAGTCTGGGCTACAATGAGCAGTTCTTC. Protein: CASSDSLGYNEQFF.

The genes are TRBV20-1 and TRBJ2-7; D might be TRBD1 or TRBD2, each matching 6 bases. Looked up from germline, CDR1 is DFQATT and CDR2 is SNEGSKA (reference sequence). Between the trimmed V and J ends, which lost 1 base and 5 bases, there was a span of 18 bases. The CDR3 totals 15 residues. DNA for the CDR3: TGCAGTGCTAGAGCCGCGTGGGGGGCAGGAGACGAGCAGTACTTC. Protein sequence: CSARAAWGAGDEQYF.

The chain employs TRBV7-2 and TRBJ2-1; 7 bases are a match to TRBD2. The V segment lost 2 bases and the J segment 4 bases; nucleotides outside the gene matches: 5. Germline CDR1 and CDR2: SGHTA and FQGNSA. This CDR3 comprises 15 residues. In nucleotides, the CDR3 is TGTGCCAGCAGCTTACGTAGCGGGCCATACAATGAGCAGTTCTTC. Residues: CASSLRSGPYNEQFF.

This clonotype has at least ten counts. The CDR3 bases are TGTGCCAGCAGCCCGGAGGAGAACTATGGCTACACCTTC. Encoded protein: CASSPEENYGYTF. This chain links TRBV7-6 with TRBJ1-2; D is undetermined. V lost 5 bases and J 2 bases, leaving 9 bases between the germline ends. The CDR3 sequence is 13 residues long. CDR1 is SGHVS and CDR2 is FNYEAQ in the germline V gene.

A word on this clonotype: This may be a read error, as it is one base from a much larger clone. The rearrangement links TRBV2 to TRBJ1-2; tentative D call: TRBD1 (6 bases). Germline CDR1 and CDR2: SNHLY and FYNNEI. The CDR3 is made up of 17 amino acids. The CDR3 nucleotides read TGTCCCAGCTTTGGGATTACCGGGACAAGGACCCCGTATGGCTACACCTTC. It encodes CPSFGITGTRTPYGYTF.

With respect to this clonotype: A junction boundary mismatches the germline segment, possibly from a read error. CDR3 nucleotides: TGTGCCAGCAGCTTCCGGGACAGAGCCTACGATCAGTACTTC. It is translated as CASSFRDRAYDQYF. The chain combines TRBV7-9 with TRBJ2-7; 7 positions agree with TRBD1. The germline V gene has CDR1 SEHNR and CDR2 FQNEAQ (reference sequence). There are 14 residues in the CDR3.

The V call is TRBV19, the J call TRBJ2-3; D possibly uses TRBD1 or TRBD2 (5 bases each). Deletions cut 3 bases from V and 9 bases from J, with 13 bases between. There are 13 residues in the CDR3. Looked up from germline, CDR1 is LNHDA and CDR2 is SQIVND (reference sequence). CDR3: CASSIGARATQYF. CDR3 nucleotides: TGTGCCAGTAGTATCGGGGCCAGGGCCACGCAGTATTTT.

Concerning this clonotype: A much larger clone differs from this one at a single base, so this may be a read error. It is likely a read error, because the conserved phenylalanine at the end of the CDR3 is missing. V is TRBV7-2 and J is TRBJ1-2, with a possible D match to TRBD1 (6 bases). The germline V and J ends were trimmed by 3 bases and 2 bases, with 13 bases remaining between them. Germline V gene sequence: CDR1 SGHTA, CDR2 FQGNSA. The CDR3 length is 15 residues. The CDR3 DNA is TGTGCCAGCAGCTTCGGGGGGGGCCACAACTATGGCTACACCCTC. It yields the protein CASSFGGGHNYGYTL.

This clonotype was found a few times. The chain combines TRBV7-9 with TRBJ2-5; D is perhaps TRBD1 (5 bases). Germline V gene sequence: CDR1 SEHNR, CDR2 FQNEAQ (reference sequence). This CDR3 region has 14 residues. V was cut by 2 bases and J by 5 bases, with 12 bases left in between. Here the CDR3 reads CASSLRQGLETQYF. For the CDR3, the DNA is TGTGCCAGCAGCTTACGGCAGGGCCTGGAGACCCAGTACTTC.

This clonotype was found many times. The chain has TRBV28 and TRBJ1-5; no clear D. There are 14 residues in the CDR3. The germline V and J ends were trimmed by 4 bases and 9 bases, with 16 bases remaining between them. Per germline, CDR1 MDHEN and CDR2 SYDVKM. DNA for the CDR3: TGTGCCAGCAGTTCTTTGGCCTCTGGATGGCCCCAGCATTTT. It specifies CASSSLASGWPQHF.

As to this clonotype: A junction boundary mismatches the germline segment, possibly from a read error. This chain links TRBV11-1 with TRBJ1-1; D gene ambiguous. Germline CDR1 is SGHAT and CDR2 is FQDESV (reference sequence). The CDR3 contains 13 residues. The CDR3: CASSSPEGTEAFF. CDR3 nucleotides: TGCGCCAGCAGCTCCCCGGAGGGCACTGAAGCTTTCTTT. Complete variable domain (other parts from reference TRBV11-1 and TRBJ1-1): EAEVAQSPRYKITEKSQAVAFWCDPISGHATLYWYRQILGQGPELLVQFQDESVVDDSQLPKDRFSAERLKGVDSTLKIQPAELGDSAMYLCASSSPEGTEAFFGQGTRLTVV.

Concerning this clonotype itself: A read error is possible here, since a much larger clone lies one base away. This rearrangement joins TRBV27 to TRBJ1-2, with 7 bases that match TRBD1. This CDR3 has 14 residues. Germline assignment: CDR1 MNHEY and CDR2 SMNVEV (reference sequence). The CDR3 is CASSLTGQYYCYTF. CDR3 nucleotides: TGTGCCAGCAGTCTGACAGGGCAGTACTATTGCTACACCTTC.

The V and J genes are TRBV4-2 and TRBJ1-1; D gene unclear. Trimming removed 4 bases from V and 1 base from J, with 7 bases in between. The CDR3 consists of 13 residues. Germline assignment: CDR1 LGHNA and CDR2 YNFKEQ. The chain's CDR3 is CASSPLQNTEAFF. Written as DNA, the CDR3 is TGTGCCAGCAGCCCCCTACAGAACACTGAAGCTTTCTTT.

The gene calls are TRBV7-2 and TRBJ2-3; no firm D call. V was pared by 5 bases and J by 0 bases, with 15 bases between. CDR3 size: 16 residues. Germline loops: CDR1 SGHTA, CDR2 FQGNSA. The CDR3 DNA sequence: TGTGCCAGCAGCCGGCCCCGAGATACGAGCACAGATACGCAGTATTTT. This gives the protein CASSRPRDTSTDTQYF.

This clonotype showed up many times. CDR3: CASSFSGSSYEQYF. In DNA form, the CDR3 reads TGTGCCAGCAGTTTTAGCGGGAGCTCCTACGAGCAGTACTTC. The chain links TRBV27 to TRBJ2-7, with 9 bases matching TRBD2. The V gene end was trimmed by 3 bases and the J gene end by 0 bases; junction bases not matched to a gene: 0. The CDR3 sequence is 14 residues long. CDR1 is MNHEY, CDR2 SMNVEV, per germline (reference sequence).